The source of this TCR beta chain is a study of spatial heterogeneity in lung cancer. Time point of the sample: sample taken at primary tumor resection. There were roughly 72 donors, all of them untreated patients with early-stage non-small cell lung cancer. No cell sorting; template was whole RNA from tumor, lung tissue or PBMC. Using its own MiXCR run on the 5' RACE reads, TCRdb lists one record per CDR3 protein. The table lists around 9,600 distinct CDR3 sequences, 5% to 6.5% of them singletons, with around a quarter in the top ten. On this clonotype: Its antigen is not known.

This CDR3 has 16 amino acids. Germline V CDR1 and CDR2: LGHNA, YNFKEQ. V lost 0 bases, J lost 6 bases, and 16 bases lay in between. The study's findings and limits: It was found that expanded intratumoral alpha and beta TCR counts tracked tumor mutation counts.

The genes are TRBV4-2 and TRBJ2-3, with no clear D. The source material was lung tumor tissue, sampled at surgery. The clonotype originates from a female donor with early-stage non-small cell lung cancer. CDR3 loop: CASSQDLRTPPDTQYF. CDR3 DNA: TGTGCCAGCAGCCAAGATCTGAGGACCCCACCGGATACGCAGTATTTT.